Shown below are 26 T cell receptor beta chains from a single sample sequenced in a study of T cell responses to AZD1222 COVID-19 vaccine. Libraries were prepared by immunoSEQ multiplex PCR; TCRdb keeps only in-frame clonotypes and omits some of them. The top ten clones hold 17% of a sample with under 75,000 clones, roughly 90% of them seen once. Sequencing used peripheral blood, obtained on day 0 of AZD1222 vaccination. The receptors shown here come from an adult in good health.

This chain's CDR3 is CASSIGQGEGGYTF. Here the CDR3 DNA reads TGTGCCAGTAGTATCGGACAGGGGGAAGGTGGCTACACCTTC. The J gene is TRBJ1-2, the V gene TRBV19; 10 nucleotides match TRBD1. Germline V gene lookup returns CDR1 LNHDA and CDR2 SQIVND (reference sequence). The V segment lost 3 bases and the J segment 7 bases; nucleotides outside the gene matches: 5. The CDR3 has 14 amino acids.

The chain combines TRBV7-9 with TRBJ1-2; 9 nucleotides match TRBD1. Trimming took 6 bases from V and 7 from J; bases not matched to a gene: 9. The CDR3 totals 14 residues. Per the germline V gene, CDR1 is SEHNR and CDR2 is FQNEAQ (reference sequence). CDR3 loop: CASRTGTGFAGYTF. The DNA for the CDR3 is TGTGCCAGCAGAACCGGGACAGGGTTTGCTGGCTACACCTTC.

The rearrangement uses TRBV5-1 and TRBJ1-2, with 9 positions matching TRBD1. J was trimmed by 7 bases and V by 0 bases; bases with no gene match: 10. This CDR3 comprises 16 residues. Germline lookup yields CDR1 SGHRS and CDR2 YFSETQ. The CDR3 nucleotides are TGCGCCAGCAGCTTGGCCCTCACAGGGGGCGCAGGTGGCTACACCTTC. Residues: CASSLALTGGAGGYTF.

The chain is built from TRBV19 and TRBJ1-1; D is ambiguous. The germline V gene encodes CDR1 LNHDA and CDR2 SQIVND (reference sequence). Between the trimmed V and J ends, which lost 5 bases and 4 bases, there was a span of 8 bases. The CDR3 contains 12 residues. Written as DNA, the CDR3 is TGTGCCAGTAGTGTTGGGAGCACTGAAGCTTTCTTT. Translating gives CASSVGSTEAFF.

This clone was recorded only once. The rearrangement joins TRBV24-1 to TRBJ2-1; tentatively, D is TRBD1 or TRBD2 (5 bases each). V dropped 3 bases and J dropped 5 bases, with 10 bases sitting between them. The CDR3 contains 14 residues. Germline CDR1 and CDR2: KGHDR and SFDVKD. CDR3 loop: CATSDPGTHNEQFF. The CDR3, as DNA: TGTGCCACCAGTGATCCCGGGACCCACAATGAGCAGTTCTTC.

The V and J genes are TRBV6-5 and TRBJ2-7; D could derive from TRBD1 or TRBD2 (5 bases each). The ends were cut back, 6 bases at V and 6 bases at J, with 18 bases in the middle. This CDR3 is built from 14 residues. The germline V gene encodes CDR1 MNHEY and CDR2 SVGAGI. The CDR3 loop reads CASSRSGRGREQYF. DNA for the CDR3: TGTGCCAGCAGCCGATCGGGAAGGGGTCGCGAGCAGTACTTC.

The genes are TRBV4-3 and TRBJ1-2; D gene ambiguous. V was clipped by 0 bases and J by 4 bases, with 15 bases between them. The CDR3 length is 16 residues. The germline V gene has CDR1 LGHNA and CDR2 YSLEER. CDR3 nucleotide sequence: TGCGCCAGCAGCCAAGATCAGAGGCGCAACCCCTATGGCTACACCTTC. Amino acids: CASSQDQRRNPYGYTF.

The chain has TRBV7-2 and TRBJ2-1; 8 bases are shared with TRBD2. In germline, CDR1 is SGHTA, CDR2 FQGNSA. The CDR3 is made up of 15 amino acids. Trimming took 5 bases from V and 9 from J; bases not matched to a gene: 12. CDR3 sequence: CASSLSGRGDVEQFF. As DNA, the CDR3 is TGTGCCAGCAGCCTGAGCGGGAGAGGAGATGTTGAGCAGTTCTTC.

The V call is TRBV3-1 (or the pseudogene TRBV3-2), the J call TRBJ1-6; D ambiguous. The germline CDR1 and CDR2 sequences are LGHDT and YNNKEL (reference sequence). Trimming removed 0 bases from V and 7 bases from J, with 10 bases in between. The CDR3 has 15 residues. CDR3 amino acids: CASSQEPGPNSPLHF. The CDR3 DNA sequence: TGTGCCAGCAGCCAAGAACCCGGGCCAAATTCACCCCTCCACTTT.

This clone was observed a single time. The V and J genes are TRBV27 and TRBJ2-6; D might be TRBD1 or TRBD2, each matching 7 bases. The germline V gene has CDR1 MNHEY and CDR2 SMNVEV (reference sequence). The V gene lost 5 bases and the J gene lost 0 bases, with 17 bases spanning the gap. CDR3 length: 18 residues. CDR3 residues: CASSPDREGSSGANVLTF. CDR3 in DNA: TGTGCCAGCAGTCCTGACAGGGAGGGTAGCTCTGGGGCCAACGTCCTGACTTTC.

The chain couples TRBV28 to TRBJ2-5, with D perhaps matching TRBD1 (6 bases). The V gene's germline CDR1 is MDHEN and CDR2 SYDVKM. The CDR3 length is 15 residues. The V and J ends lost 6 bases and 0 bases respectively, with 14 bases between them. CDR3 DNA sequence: TGTGCCAGCAGCCGAGACAGGCATAACCAAGAGACCCAGTACTTC. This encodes CASSRDRHNQETQYF.

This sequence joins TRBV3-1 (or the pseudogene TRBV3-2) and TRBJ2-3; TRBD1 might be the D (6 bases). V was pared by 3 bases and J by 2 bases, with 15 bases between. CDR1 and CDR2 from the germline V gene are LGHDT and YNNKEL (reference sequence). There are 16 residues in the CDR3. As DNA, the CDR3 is TGTGCCAGCAGCCACAACCACCGGGACAACACAGATACGCAGTATTTT. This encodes CASSHNHRDNTDTQYF.

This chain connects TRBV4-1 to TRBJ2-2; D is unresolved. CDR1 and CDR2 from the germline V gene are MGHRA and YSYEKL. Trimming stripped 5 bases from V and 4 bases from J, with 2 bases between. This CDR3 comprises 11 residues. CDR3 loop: CASSSTGELFF. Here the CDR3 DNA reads TGCGCCAGCAGCTCCACCGGGGAGCTGTTTTTT.

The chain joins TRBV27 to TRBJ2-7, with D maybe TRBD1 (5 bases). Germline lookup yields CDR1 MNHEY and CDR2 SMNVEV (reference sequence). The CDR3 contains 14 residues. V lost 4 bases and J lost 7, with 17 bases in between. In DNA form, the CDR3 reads TGTGCCAGCAGTTGGTCAGGTAGGGGTCGGGAGCAGTACTTC. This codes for CASSWSGRGREQYF.

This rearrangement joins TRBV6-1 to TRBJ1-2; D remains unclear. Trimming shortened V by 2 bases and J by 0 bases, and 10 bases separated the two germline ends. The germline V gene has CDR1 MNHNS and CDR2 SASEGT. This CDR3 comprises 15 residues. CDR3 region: CASSELYSPNYGYTF. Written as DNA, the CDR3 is TGTGCCAGCAGTGAATTGTACAGTCCTAACTATGGCTACACCTTC.

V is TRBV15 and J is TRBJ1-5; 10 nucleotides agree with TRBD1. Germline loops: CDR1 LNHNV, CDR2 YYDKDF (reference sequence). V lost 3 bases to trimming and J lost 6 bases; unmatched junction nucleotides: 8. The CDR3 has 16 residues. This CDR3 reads CATSRGVRDRGQPQHF. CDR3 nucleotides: TGTGCCACCAGCAGGGGGGTTCGGGACAGGGGTCAGCCCCAGCATTTT.

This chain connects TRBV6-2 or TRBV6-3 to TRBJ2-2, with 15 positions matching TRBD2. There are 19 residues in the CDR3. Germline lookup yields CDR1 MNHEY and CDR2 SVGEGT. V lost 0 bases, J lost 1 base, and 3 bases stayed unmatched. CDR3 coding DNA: TGTGCCAGCAGTTACTCCGGGACTAGCGGGGGGCTGAACACCGGGGAGCTGTTTTTT. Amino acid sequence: CASSYSGTSGGLNTGELFF.

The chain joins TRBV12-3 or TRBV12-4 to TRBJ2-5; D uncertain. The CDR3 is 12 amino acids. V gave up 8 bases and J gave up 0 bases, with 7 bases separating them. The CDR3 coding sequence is TGTGCCAGCTCCCAGTACCAAGAGACCCAGTACTTC. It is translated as CASSQYQETQYF.

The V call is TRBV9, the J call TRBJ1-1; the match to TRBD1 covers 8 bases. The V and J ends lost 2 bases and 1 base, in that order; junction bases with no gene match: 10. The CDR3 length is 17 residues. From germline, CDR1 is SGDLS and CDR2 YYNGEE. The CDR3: CASSVAILGTGNTEAFF. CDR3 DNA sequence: TGTGCCAGCAGCGTCGCGATCCTAGGGACAGGGAACACTGAAGCTTTCTTT.

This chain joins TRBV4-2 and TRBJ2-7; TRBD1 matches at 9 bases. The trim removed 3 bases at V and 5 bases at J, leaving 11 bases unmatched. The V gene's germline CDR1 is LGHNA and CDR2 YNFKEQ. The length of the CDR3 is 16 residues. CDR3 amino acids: CASSQGLGQGKDEQYF. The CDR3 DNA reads TGTGCCAGCAGCCAGGGCTTGGGACAGGGTAAAGACGAGCAGTACTTC.

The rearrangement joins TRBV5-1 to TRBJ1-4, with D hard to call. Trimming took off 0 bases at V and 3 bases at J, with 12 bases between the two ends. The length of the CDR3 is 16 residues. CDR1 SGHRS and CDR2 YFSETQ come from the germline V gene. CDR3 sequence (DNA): TGCGCCAGCAGCTTGGGGCCTTCGGGATCTAATGAAAAACTGTTTTTT. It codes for CASSLGPSGSNEKLFF.

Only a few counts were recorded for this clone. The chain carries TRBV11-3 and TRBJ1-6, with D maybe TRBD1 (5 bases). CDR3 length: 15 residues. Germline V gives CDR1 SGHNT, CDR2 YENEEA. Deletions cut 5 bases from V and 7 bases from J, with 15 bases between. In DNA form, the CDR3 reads TGTGCCAGCAGCCGCTCGATGGGGGGGAATTCACCCCTCCACTTT. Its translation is CASSRSMGGNSPLHF.

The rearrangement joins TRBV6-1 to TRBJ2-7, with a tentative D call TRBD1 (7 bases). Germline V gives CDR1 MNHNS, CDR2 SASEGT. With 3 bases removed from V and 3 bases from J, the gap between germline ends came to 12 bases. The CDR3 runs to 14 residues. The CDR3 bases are TGTGCCAGCAGTGAGCGACAGGGAGGCTACGAGCAGTACTTC. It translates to CASSERQGGYEQYF.

The chain's CDR3 is CASSPGTGAFSEAFF. CDR3 coding DNA: TGTGCCAGCAGCCCGGGGACAGGGGCTTTTTCTGAAGCTTTCTTT. The gene calls are TRBV6-5 and TRBJ1-1; the match to TRBD1 covers 10 bases. The germline V gene has CDR1 MNHEY and CDR2 SVGAGI. The CDR3 is 15 residues long. The V and J ends lost 6 bases and 6 bases, in that order; junction bases with no gene match: 10.

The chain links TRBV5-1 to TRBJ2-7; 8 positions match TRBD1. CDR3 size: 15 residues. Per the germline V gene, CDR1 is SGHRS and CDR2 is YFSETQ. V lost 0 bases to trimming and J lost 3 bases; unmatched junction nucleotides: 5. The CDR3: CASSLGPTGGYEQYF. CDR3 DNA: TGCGCCAGCAGCTTGGGGCCAACAGGGGGCTACGAGCAGTACTTC.

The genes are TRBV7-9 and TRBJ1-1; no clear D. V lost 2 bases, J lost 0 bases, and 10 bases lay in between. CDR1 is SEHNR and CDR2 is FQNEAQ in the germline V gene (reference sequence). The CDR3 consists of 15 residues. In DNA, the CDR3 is TGTGCCAGCAGCTTACTATACAGTTTGAACACTGAAGCTTTCTTT. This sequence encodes CASSLLYSLNTEAFF.